The sequence of this TCR beta chain was determined in a study of T cells in Graves' hyperthyroidism and ophthalmopathy. Whole-study context: Blood from the periphery was taken at initial diagnosis, before any treatment.

This clonotype was seen repeatedly, ten times or more. What it recognizes is unknown. RNA transcripts served as the template for amplifying TCR beta CDR3 regions. The TCR CDR3 first-round RT-PCR relied on the HTBI primer set. TCRdb itself ran the multiplex PCR reads through MiXCR, one entry per CDR3 protein. This sample yields tens of thousands of distinct CDR3 sequences, of which roughly 52% are seen a single time; approximately 6% belongs to the top ten. Study-wide points: Ophthalmopathy was separated from stable hyperthyroidism by a 13 V-J model. Median prediction lead before ophthalmopathy onset was about 6.3 months with the model.

Looked up from germline, CDR1 is LGHNA and CDR2 is YSLEER. Losses at the gene ends were 4 bases for V and 5 bases for J; bases not matched to a gene: 5. This CDR3 is 15 amino acids long. The source material was blood. This TCR was sampled from a woman aged 45-59 years with Graves' hyperthyroidism that later progressed to Graves' ophthalmopathy. The V and J genes are TRBV4-3 and TRBJ2-1, with 10 bases lining up with TRBD2. The CDR3 protein is CASSPGTSENNEQFF. The CDR3 bases are TGCGCCAGCAGCCCCGGGACTAGCGAGAACAATGAGCAGTTCTTC.